Sequencing of this T cell receptor beta chain was carried out in a study of PD-1 blockade in classical Hodgkin lymphoma. Findings of the study overall: Reasons behind the repertoire differences stay unclear, perhaps disease activity or earlier therapy. As was reported, newly diagnosed patients showed lower baseline TCR diversity than healthy donors did.

This clone was detected only once. Its antigen is as yet unknown. The time point denotes: newly diagnosed, previously untreated cHL patient sample. Purified CD4+ T cells were obtained from thawed PBMCs through magnetic negative selection. As a comparison, the study used PBMCs from newly diagnosed, untreated classical Hodgkin lymphoma. Germline trimming cut 4 bases from V and 0 bases from J; bases unmatched to any gene: 12. From germline, CDR1 is SGHRS and CDR2 YFSETQ. The CDR3 has 19 residues. TCRdb's table, derived via immunoSEQ multiplex PCR, lists solely in-frame clones and lacks some. The data show more than 15,000 clones, around 92% seen once.

The receptor was isolated from a human donor with classical Hodgkin lymphoma. Sequenced material: CD4+ T cells from blood. The V and J genes are TRBV5-1 and TRBJ2-1; 11 bases are a match to TRBD2. CDR3 region: CASSDVRLAGSSSYNEQFF. The CDR3 DNA follows: TGCGCCAGCAGCGATGTGCGACTAGCGGGGTCGAGCTCCTACAATGAGCAGTTCTTC. Drawing the rest from reference TRBV5-1 and TRBJ2-1, the complete variable domain is KAGVTQTPRYLIKTRGQQVTLSCSPISGHRSVSWYQQTPGQGLQFLFEYFSETQRNKGNFPGRFSGRQFSNSRSEMNVSTLELGDSALYLCASSDVRLAGSSSYNEQFFGPGTRLTVL.